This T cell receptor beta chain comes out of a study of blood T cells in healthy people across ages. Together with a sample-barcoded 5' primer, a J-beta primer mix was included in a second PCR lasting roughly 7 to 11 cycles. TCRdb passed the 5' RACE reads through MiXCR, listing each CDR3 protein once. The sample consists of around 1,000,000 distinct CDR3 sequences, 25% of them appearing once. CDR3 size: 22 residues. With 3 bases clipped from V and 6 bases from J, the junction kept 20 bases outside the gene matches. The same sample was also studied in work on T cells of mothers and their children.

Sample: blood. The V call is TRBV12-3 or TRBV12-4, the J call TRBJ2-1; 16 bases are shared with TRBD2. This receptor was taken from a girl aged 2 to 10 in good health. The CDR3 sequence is CASSLLPKGLAGGPVRGNEQFF. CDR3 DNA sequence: TGTGCCAGCAGTTTGCTCCCTAAGGGACTAGCGGGAGGGCCGGTTAGGGGCAATGAGCAGTTCTTC.